Presented here are 21 T cell receptor beta chains from one specimen sequenced in a study of blood T cell repertoires in COVID-19. Sequencing was performed with immunoSEQ multiplex PCR; in TCRdb, only in-frame clones are kept and a portion is missing. The table includes about 100,000 clones, approximately 86% detected once. Sample: peripheral blood. These receptors all come from an elderly man with active or convalescent COVID-19.

This clone was counted a few times. The identical CDR3 is also encoded by other nucleotide sequences in the sample. The rearrangement links TRBV4-3 to TRBJ2-7, with D tentatively TRBD2 (5 bases). Germline V lookup: CDR1 LGHNA, CDR2 YSLEER. V lost 0 bases, J lost 4 bases, and 7 bases lay in between. The CDR3 is made up of 13 amino acids. The CDR3 loop reads CASSQDREYEQYF. As DNA, the CDR3 is TGCGCCAGCAGCCAAGATCGGGAATACGAGCAGTACTTC.

This sequence joins TRBV10-3 and TRBJ1-5; D perhaps matches TRBD1 (6 bases). V was clipped by 2 bases and J by 2 bases, with 10 bases between them. The germline CDR1 and CDR2 sequences are ENHRY and SYGVKD. The CDR3 is 15 residues long. Here the CDR3 DNA reads TGTGCCATCAGTGAGGTACAGGGAGGCAATCAGCCCCAGCATTTT. It translates to CAISEVQGGNQPQHF.

The chain recombines TRBV12-3 or TRBV12-4 with TRBJ2-7, with D uncertain. CDR3 length: 10 amino acids. V was shortened by 11 bases and J by 3 bases, with 8 bases between the two germline ends. CDR3 region: CASGNYEQYF. The CDR3 bases are TGTGCCTCAGGAAACTACGAGCAGTACTTC.

V usage is TRBV11-2 and J usage is TRBJ1-5, with D uncertain. Trimming shortened V by 5 bases and J by 9 bases, and 17 bases separated the two germline ends. Germline CDR1 SGHAT, CDR2 FQNNGV. This CDR3 contains 14 residues. DNA for the CDR3: TGTGCCAGCAGCCCCGGGAGCTCGTTAAGGCCCCAGCATTTT. It codes for CASSPGSSLRPQHF.

The V call is TRBV7-2, the J call TRBJ2-3; D unresolved. The CDR3 has 11 amino acids. Deletions cut 4 bases from V and 6 bases from J, with 5 bases between. From germline, CDR1 is SGHTA and CDR2 FQGNSA. DNA of the CDR3: TGTGCCAGCAGCTCGAGGGATACGCAGTATTTT. Translated, it gives CASSSRDTQYF.

CDR3 amino acids: CASSGQFYEQYF. As DNA, the CDR3 is TGTGCCAGCAGCGGACAGTTCTACGAGCAGTACTTC. The chain couples TRBV6-1 to TRBJ2-7, with D tentatively TRBD1 (6 bases). Trimming stripped 6 bases from V and 3 bases from J, with 9 bases between. CDR1 is MNHNS and CDR2 is SASEGT in the germline V gene. The CDR3 is made up of 12 amino acids.

The chain combines TRBV9 with TRBJ2-1, with TRBD2 identical over 9 bases. The junction had 10 bases not matched to a gene; V was cut back by 4 bases and J by 8 bases. Germline CDR1 is SGDLS and CDR2 is YYNGEE. There are 15 residues in the CDR3. The CDR3 sequence: CASSSAGGPGDEQFF. Here the CDR3 DNA reads TGTGCCAGCAGCTCGGCGGGAGGGCCTGGTGATGAGCAGTTCTTC.

The chain uses TRBV4-1 and TRBJ1-4; weak D call: TRBD1 (6 bases). V lost 0 bases, J lost 5 bases, and 10 bases lay in between. CDR3 length: 15 amino acids. Looked up from germline, CDR1 is MGHRA and CDR2 is YSYEKL. CDR3 amino acids: CASSQEGTINEKLFF. CDR3 DNA sequence: TGCGCCAGCAGCCAAGAAGGGACAATAAATGAAAAACTGTTTTTT.

The chain uses TRBV15 and TRBJ1-4; perhaps TRBD1 as D (6 bases). CDR1 and CDR2 from the germline V gene are LNHNV and YYDKDF (reference sequence). The CDR3 runs 13 residues. Trimming took 8 bases from V and 3 from J, leaving 10 bases between them. The CDR3 region is CATGGKANEKLFF. For the CDR3, the DNA is TGTGCCACCGGGGGCAAGGCTAATGAAAAACTGTTTTTT. Using reference TRBV15 and TRBJ1-4 for the parts outside the CDR3, the full variable domain is DAMVIQNPRYQVTQFGKPVTLSCSQTLNHNVMYWYQQKSSQAPKLLFHYYDKDFNNEADTPDNFQSRRPNTSFCFLDIRSPGLGDTAMYLCATGGKANEKLFFGSGTQLSVL.

This clone was found once. Here the CDR3 DNA reads TGCGCCAGCAGCCTTCAAACAGGGTTGTACGACTATGGCTACACCTTC. Residues: CASSLQTGLYDYGYTF. This sequence joins TRBV4-1 and TRBJ1-2; maybe TRBD1 (6 bases). V shed 4 bases and J shed 3 bases, with 18 bases lying between them. This CDR3 has 16 amino acids. Germline CDR1 is MGHRA and CDR2 is YSYEKL.

The chain recombines TRBV28 with TRBJ2-1; no definite D call. The germline CDR1 and CDR2 sequences are MDHEN and SYDVKM. Between the trimmed V and J ends, which lost 5 bases and 4 bases, there was a span of 3 bases. The CDR3 is 11 amino acids. CDR3 sequence: CASSTYNEQFF. The CDR3 DNA follows: TGTGCCAGCAGTACATACAATGAGCAGTTCTTC.

The chain recombines TRBV6-5 with TRBJ1-2; D is uncertain. Germline V CDR1 and CDR2: MNHEY, SVGAGI. V dropped 1 base and J dropped 5 bases, with 11 bases sitting between them. The CDR3 is made up of 14 amino acids. This chain's CDR3 is CASSYFPGAYGYTF. The CDR3 nucleotides are TGTGCCAGCAGTTACTTTCCAGGTGCTTATGGCTACACCTTC.

The chain recombines TRBV29-1 with TRBJ2-1, with 7 bases matching TRBD1. CDR1 and CDR2 (germline): SQVTM, ANQGSEA. Trimming at V came to 7 bases and at J to 0 bases, leaving 6 bases not matched to a gene. The CDR3 length is 14 residues. The CDR3 region has the DNA TGCAGCGCCCGACAGGGTAGCTCCTACAATGAGCAGTTCTTC. The encoded protein is CSARQGSSYNEQFF.

This chain connects TRBV7-2 to TRBJ2-7; D is uncertain. Per germline, CDR1 SGHTA and CDR2 FQGNSA. CDR3 length: 13 amino acids. The V and J ends lost 6 bases and 5 bases respectively, with 14 bases between them. CDR3 sequence: CASSFGAGHEQYF. CDR3 in DNA: TGTGCCAGCAGTTTCGGCGCAGGCCACGAGCAGTACTTC.

The chain joins TRBV4-1 to TRBJ2-1; TRBD1 matches 8 bases. CDR1 and CDR2 (germline): MGHRA, YSYEKL. With V trimmed by 0 bases and J by 8 bases, 9 bases remained unmatched. CDR3 length: 16 amino acids. The chain's CDR3 is CASSQDPGQGIHEQFF. The CDR3 DNA reads TGCGCCAGCAGCCAAGACCCCGGACAGGGTATCCATGAGCAGTTCTTC.

A few counts support this clone. The rearrangement joins TRBV21-1 to TRBJ1-2. TRBV21-1 is classified as a pseudogene. The length of the CDR3 is 17 residues. The CDR3 DNA reads as TGTGCCAGCAGCAAAGTCGGTCGTTTACGGGAGGACTATGGCTACACCTTC. Protein: CASSKVGRLREDYGYTF.

J is TRBJ2-7 and V is TRBV11-2, with D maybe TRBD1 (5 bases). Trimming shortened V by 0 bases and J by 1 base, and 10 bases separated the two germline ends. This CDR3 has 15 residues. CDR1 and CDR2 (germline): SGHAT, FQNNGV. In DNA, the CDR3 is TGTGCCAGCAGCTTAGATTGGTCAGGGTCCTACGAGCAGTACTTC. Amino acids: CASSLDWSGSYEQYF.

The rearrangement uses TRBV11-3 and TRBJ2-3; D is possibly TRBD2 (6 bases). The CDR3 runs to 16 residues. The germline gives CDR1 SGHNT, CDR2 YENEEA. The V end lost 1 base, the J end lost 0 bases, and 11 bases lay between the germline ends. The CDR3 reads CASSLGGTQSTDTQYF. In nucleotides, the CDR3 is TGTGCCAGCAGCTTAGGCGGGACCCAAAGCACAGATACGCAGTATTTT.

This clone turned up a few times. The J gene is TRBJ1-2, the V gene TRBV6-6; 9 nucleotides agree with TRBD1. There are 14 residues in the CDR3. Germline assignment: CDR1 MNHNY and CDR2 SVGAGI (reference sequence). Germline trimming cut 5 bases from V and 8 bases from J; bases unmatched to any gene: 9. The DNA for the CDR3 is TGTGCCAGCAGTGACAACGGACAGGGGAACGGCTACACCTTC. This translates into CASSDNGQGNGYTF.

This chain uses TRBV6-6 with TRBJ2-2; D possibly corresponds to TRBD1 (6 bases). CDR3 size: 14 residues. The germline V gene encodes CDR1 MNHNY and CDR2 SVGAGI (reference sequence). V dropped 8 bases and J dropped 0 bases, with 10 bases sitting between them. CDR3 coding DNA: TGTGCCAGCCGAGGACAGCCGAACACCGGGGAGCTGTTTTTT. It codes for CASRGQPNTGELFF.

This clone was counted a few times. The V gene is TRBV7-9, the J gene TRBJ1-1; 7 positions match TRBD1. Trimming cost V 1 base and J 6 bases; bases outside gene matches: 5. The length of the CDR3 is 14 residues. Germline CDR1 reads SEHNR; CDR2 reads FQNEAQ (reference sequence). The CDR3 DNA reads as TGTGCCAGCAGCTTAGGACAGGGTGCCGCTGAAGCTTTCTTT. It yields the protein CASSLGQGAAEAFF.